The subject of this entry is one T cell receptor beta chain. Its antigen is unknown. The data stem from a study of PD-1 blockade in mismatch repair-deficient tumors. Findings and caveats of the study: About 140 unique blood TCRs came from expansion to three of seven peptides.

The time point: roughly 10-day in vitro stimulation with candidate neoantigen peptide 2. Mismatch repair deficiency was confirmed in all patients, by PCR or immunohistochemistry. TCRdb's table, derived via immunoSEQ multiplex PCR, lists solely in-frame clones and lacks some. This sample has about 9,200 clones; approximately 86% occur once, and the top ten carry around 21%. The sequenced sample was cells cultured in vitro, obtained from a patient treated with pembrolizumab. This clonotype was sampled from an adult with mismatch repair-deficient cancer.

CDR3 protein: CASSPSYRQGTDTQYF. CDR3 nucleotides: TGTGCCAGCAGTCCCTCTTATCGGCAAGGCACAGATACGCAGTATTTT. J is TRBJ2-3 and V is TRBV28; D remains ambiguous. CDR1 is MDHEN, CDR2 SYDVKM, per germline. Trimming shortened V by 5 bases and J by 1 base, and 16 bases separated the two germline ends. The CDR3 extends over 16 amino acids.